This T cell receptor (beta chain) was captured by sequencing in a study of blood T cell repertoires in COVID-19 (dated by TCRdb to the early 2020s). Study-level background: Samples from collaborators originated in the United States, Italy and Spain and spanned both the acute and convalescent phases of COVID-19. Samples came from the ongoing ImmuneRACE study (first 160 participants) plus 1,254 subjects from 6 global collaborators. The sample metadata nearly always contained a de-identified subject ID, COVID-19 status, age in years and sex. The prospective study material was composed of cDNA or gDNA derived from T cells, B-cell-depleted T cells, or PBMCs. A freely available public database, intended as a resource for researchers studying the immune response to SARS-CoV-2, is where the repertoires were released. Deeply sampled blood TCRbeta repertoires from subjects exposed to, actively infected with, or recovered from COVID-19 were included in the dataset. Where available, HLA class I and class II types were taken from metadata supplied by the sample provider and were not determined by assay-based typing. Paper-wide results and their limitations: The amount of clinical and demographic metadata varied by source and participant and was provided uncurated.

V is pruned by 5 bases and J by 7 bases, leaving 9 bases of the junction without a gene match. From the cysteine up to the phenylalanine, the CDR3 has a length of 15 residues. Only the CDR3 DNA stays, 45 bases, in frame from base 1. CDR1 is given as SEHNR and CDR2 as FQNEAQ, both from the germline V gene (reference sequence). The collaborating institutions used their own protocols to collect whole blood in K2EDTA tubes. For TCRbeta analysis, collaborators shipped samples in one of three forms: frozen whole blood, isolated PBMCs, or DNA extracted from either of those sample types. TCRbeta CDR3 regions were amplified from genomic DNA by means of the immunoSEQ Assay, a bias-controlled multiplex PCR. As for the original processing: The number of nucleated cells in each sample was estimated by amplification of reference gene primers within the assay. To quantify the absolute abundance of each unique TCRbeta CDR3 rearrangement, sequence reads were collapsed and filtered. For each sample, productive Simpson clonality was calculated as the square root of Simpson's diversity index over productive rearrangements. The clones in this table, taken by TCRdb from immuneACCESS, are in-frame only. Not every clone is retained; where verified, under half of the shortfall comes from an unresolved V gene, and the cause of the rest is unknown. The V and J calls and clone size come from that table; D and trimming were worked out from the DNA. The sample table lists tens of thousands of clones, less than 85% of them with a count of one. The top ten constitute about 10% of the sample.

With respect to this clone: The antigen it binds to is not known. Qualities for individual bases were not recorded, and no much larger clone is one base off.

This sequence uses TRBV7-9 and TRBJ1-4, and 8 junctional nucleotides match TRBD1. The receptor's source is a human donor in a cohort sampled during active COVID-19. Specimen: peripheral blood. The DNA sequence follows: TGTGCCAGCAGCCTCCGGGCAGGGGGCCCTGAAAAACTGTTTTTT. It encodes CASSLRAGGPEKLFF.